This TCR beta chain originates from a study of shared clonotypes between healthy human individuals. The method was immunoSEQ multiplex PCR; TCRdb's version includes in-frame clones alone and lacks a portion of them. The table includes around 1.4 million clones, 98% detected once. J was trimmed by 4 bases and V by 10 bases; bases with no gene match: 11. The CDR3 extends over 16 amino acids. Per the germline V gene, CDR1 is ENHRY and CDR2 is SYGVKD. The receptor was derived from a man aged 30-40 years in good health. The chain links TRBV10-3 to TRBJ2-5; 14 bases are a match to TRBD2. The sequencing input was naive CD4+ T cells sorted from blood. Stated subset: CD45RA+ positively selected. CDR3 DNA: TGTGCCAAACTAATAGGGACTAGCGGGAGTCGAGAGACCCAGTACTTC. It specifies CAKLIGTSGSRETQYF.